The 9 T cell receptor beta chains in this list originate from one sample, sequenced in a study of blood T cell repertoires in COVID-19. Produced via immunoSEQ multiplex PCR; TCRdb's table is partial and in-frame only. Among 360,000 or so clones, roughly four fifths were seen once, and the ten largest hold 5.1%. Sequenced material: PBMCs or T cells enriched from blood (not recorded which). The receptors were gathered from a woman in her forties or fifties who had recovered from COVID-19.

The rearrangement links TRBV6-5 to TRBJ2-1; no clear D gene. Germline assignment: CDR1 MNHEY and CDR2 SVGAGI. CDR3 size: 14 residues. Trimming shortened V by 8 bases and J by 0 bases, and 11 bases separated the two germline ends. The CDR3 sequence: CASQRVGSYNEQFF. The CDR3 DNA sequence: TGTGCCAGCCAGCGTGTAGGCTCCTACAATGAGCAGTTCTTC.

The chain links TRBV9 to TRBJ1-2; the D gene is possibly TRBD1 (5 bases). The V end lost 4 bases, the J end lost 0 bases, and 22 bases lay between the germline ends. The germline V gene has CDR1 SGDLS and CDR2 YYNGEE. The CDR3 extends over 18 amino acids. The CDR3 coding sequence is TGTGCCAGCAGCATGCAGACGGAGGGGATCCATACTAACTATGGCTACACCTTC. Its protein is CASSMQTEGIHTNYGYTF. The variable domain in full, completed from reference TRBV9 and TRBJ1-2, reads DSGVTQTPKHLITATGQRVTLRCSPRSGDLSVYWYQQSLDQGLQFLIQYYNGEERAKGNILERFSAQQFPDLHSELNLSSLELGDSALYFCASSMQTEGIHTNYGYTFGSGTRLTVV.

The CDR3 DNA sequence: TGTGCCAGCAGCTTAGGTGCAGGGGGCGGTGTCGACGTAGCTTTCTTT. This translates into CASSLGAGGGVDVAFF. The rearrangement joins TRBV11-2 to TRBJ1-1, with TRBD1 identical over 8 bases. Germline CDR1 and CDR2: SGHAT and FQNNGV. The CDR3 runs 16 residues. Trimming removed 1 base from V and 10 bases from J; junction bases left unmatched: 14.

The V and J genes are TRBV5-1 and TRBJ1-4; 10 bases fit TRBD1. The V and J ends lost 5 bases and 2 bases, in that order; junction bases with no gene match: 12. This CDR3 spans 18 amino acids. CDR1 is SGHRS and CDR2 is YFSETQ in the germline V gene. CDR3 region: CASRGDRGSSGTNEKLFF. As DNA, the CDR3 is TGCGCCAGCAGGGGGGACAGGGGCTCATCGGGGACTAATGAAAAACTGTTTTTT. Combining the CDR3 with reference TRBV5-1 and TRBJ1-4 gives the whole variable domain KAGVTQTPRYLIKTRGQQVTLSCSPISGHRSVSWYQQTPGQGLQFLFEYFSETQRNKGNFPGRFSGRQFSNSRSEMNVSTLELGDSALYLCASRGDRGSSGTNEKLFFGSGTQLSVL.

The rearrangement links TRBV20-1 to TRBJ2-1; 9 bases line up with TRBD2. Losses at the gene ends were 3 bases for V and 7 bases for J; bases not matched to a gene: 7. The CDR3 has 14 amino acids. Germline CDR1 reads DFQATT; CDR2 reads SNEGSKA (reference sequence). The CDR3 loop is CSASWRAGGNEQFF. The CDR3 DNA reads TGCAGTGCTAGTTGGAGGGCGGGAGGGAATGAGCAGTTCTTC.

CDR3 bases: TGTGCCAGCAGCTTAGCAGCGGAACGACTTCTCGCCGGGGAGCTGTTTTTT. As protein: CASSLAAERLLAGELFF. This chain uses TRBV7-8 with TRBJ2-2, with D possibly TRBD2 on 5 matching bases. Trimming shortened V by 0 bases and J by 6 bases, and 17 bases separated the two germline ends. Germline CDR1 is SGHVS and CDR2 is FQNEAQ. The CDR3 runs to 17 residues.

This clone occurred once. The CDR3 DNA reads as TGCAGTACCCGGGGGGGCAACAAGGAGTATGAGCAGTTCTTC. This encodes CSTRGGNKEYEQFF. The rearrangement links TRBV29-1 to TRBJ2-1; 8 bases are a match to TRBD2. CDR1 is SQVTM, CDR2 ANQGSEA, per germline. The CDR3 is made up of 14 amino acids.

CDR3 protein: CAWSGARDYEQYF. The CDR3 nucleotides read TGTGCCTGGAGTGGGGCCAGGGATTACGAGCAGTACTTC. J is TRBJ2-7 and V is TRBV30, with TRBD1 as a possible D gene (5 bases). The CDR3 is made up of 13 amino acids. Germline lookup yields CDR1 GTSNPN and CDR2 SVGIG (reference sequence). Trimming removed 1 base at V and 4 bases at J, with 11 bases between.

This chain joins TRBV27 and TRBJ1-1; D is unresolved. Trimming removed 6 bases at V and 4 bases at J, with 12 bases between. The CDR3 covers 13 residues. The germline CDR1 and CDR2 sequences are MNHEY and SMNVEV (reference sequence). The CDR3 here is CASSRLVGTEAFF. As DNA, the CDR3 is TGTGCCAGCAGCCGATTGGTCGGCACTGAAGCTTTCTTT.